The 7 T cell receptor beta chains presented below share a single source sample, sequenced in a study of blood T cell repertoires in COVID-19. Repertoires were generated with immunoSEQ multiplex PCR, while TCRdb's copy carries only in-frame clones and drops some. The sample has about 150,000 clones, around 83% seen once. Sequenced input: PBMCs or T cells enriched from blood (not recorded which). These receptors were obtained from a woman between 45 and 65 years old who had been exposed to COVID-19.

This sequence joins TRBV6-2 or TRBV6-3 and TRBJ2-2; D is ambiguous. The length of the CDR3 is 16 residues. Germline V CDR1 and CDR2: MNHEY, SVGEGT. V shed 2 bases and J shed 1 base, with 11 bases lying between them. The CDR3 protein is CASSYQAVLNTGELFF. The CDR3 DNA reads as TGTGCCAGCAGTTACCAAGCCGTACTGAACACCGGGGAGCTGTTTTTT.

The V gene is TRBV7-3, the J gene TRBJ2-3; TRBD1 agrees at 9 bases. CDR3 length: 18 residues. The V gene end was trimmed by 3 bases and the J gene end by 5 bases; junction bases not matched to a gene: 15. Germline loops: CDR1 SGHTA, CDR2 FQGTGA. The CDR3 reads CASSLTGTGIGGRDTQYF. CDR3 sequence (DNA): TGTGCCAGCAGCTTGACCGGGACAGGGATTGGTGGCAGAGATACGCAGTATTTT.

V usage is TRBV5-5 and J usage is TRBJ2-5, with TRBD2 identical over 14 bases. The germline gives CDR1 SGHKS, CDR2 YYEKEE (reference sequence). V dropped 4 bases and J dropped 1; count of bases not matched to a gene: 6. This CDR3 region has 17 residues. The CDR3 DNA is TGTGCCAGCAGCCCCGGACTAGCGGGAGGTATCCAAGAGACCCAGTACTTC. As protein: CASSPGLAGGIQETQYF.

This clone was counted once. The rearrangement links TRBV10-3 to TRBJ1-1; tentatively, D is TRBD1 (5 bases). Deletions cut 5 bases from V and 4 bases from J, with 11 bases between. Per the germline V gene, CDR1 is ENHRY and CDR2 is SYGVKD. The CDR3 has 13 residues. The DNA of the CDR3 is TGTGCCATCAGTCCCCTGGGGGGCACTGAAGCTTTCTTT. It specifies CAISPLGGTEAFF.

This chain uses TRBV5-1 with TRBJ2-1; 7 nucleotides align to TRBD2. Per the germline V gene, CDR1 is SGHRS and CDR2 is YFSETQ. The CDR3 loop spans 12 amino acids. V lost 7 bases, J lost 4 bases, and 2 bases stayed unmatched. As DNA, the CDR3 is TGCGCCAGCGGACTAGGGTACAATGAGCAGTTCTTC. It is translated as CASGLGYNEQFF.

The chain recombines TRBV24-1 with TRBJ2-1; D gene uncertain. This CDR3 is 13 amino acids long. Germline CDR1 reads KGHDR; CDR2 reads SFDVKD. Between the trimmed V and J ends, which lost 4 bases and 4 bases, there was a span of 7 bases. The CDR3 nucleotides are TGTGCCACCAGTGAGCCAGTTTACAATGAGCAGTTCTTC. Its protein product is CATSEPVYNEQFF.

The chain carries TRBV4-2 and TRBJ2-7; TRBD2 is a possible D gene (6 bases). Germline CDR1 and CDR2: LGHNA and YNFKEQ. Trimming shortened V by 4 bases and J by 5 bases, and 21 bases separated the two germline ends. The CDR3 is 16 amino acids. The chain's CDR3 is CASSPTRGSGNHEQYF. DNA of the CDR3: TGTGCCAGCAGCCCGACTCGGGGGAGCGGCAACCACGAGCAGTACTTC.